This T cell receptor beta chain was sequenced during a study of cytomegalovirus exposure and HLA in healthy donors. Broader study findings: The study put some 150 TCR beta chains on its list as cytomegalovirus-associated.

Concerning this clone: Antigen unknown.

The repertoire was sequenced with immunoSEQ multiplex PCR; TCRdb's copy has only in-frame clones and lacks some. In the table there are roughly 230,000 clones, around 91% of which are singletons. The ends lost 5 bases at V and 1 base at J; junction bases unmatched: 15. CDR1 is SQVTM, CDR2 ANQGSEA, per germline. The CDR3 consists of 18 residues. The chain recombines TRBV29-1 with TRBJ2-1; TRBD1 matches at 9 bases. Source material: PBMCs. This sequence originates from a woman in her thirties in good health and CMV-seronegative. As DNA, the CDR3 is TGCAGCGTTAGAGCGGGACAGGGCCTGCGGGGTTCCTACAATGAGCAGTTCTTC. It specifies CSVRAGQGLRGSYNEQFF.